This T cell receptor (beta chain) appears in the sequencing data of a study of neurological immune-mediated disorders. Notes on the study in general: No sharing of CDR3 amino acid sequences was observed among expanded clones across subjects, suggesting private repertoires in all groups. None of the features examined (clinical or MRI) was associated with the multiple sclerosis repertoire cluster.

Germline CDR1 is SGHRS and CDR2 is YFSETQ. CDR3 size: 13 residues. J gave up 5 bases and V 10 bases, and 7 bases lay outside the gene matches. The table lists this clonotype with many counts. Its antigen is as yet unknown. The unsorted libraries were prepared from 2 million PBMCs (stored at -80 C). TCRdb reprocessed the 5' RACE reads via MiXCR and lists one record per CDR3 protein. The table includes about 66,000 distinct CDR3 sequences, less than 5.5% detected once. This chain uses TRBV5-1 with TRBJ2-2; 8 positions match TRBD2. The receptor was isolated from a woman aged 25 to 39 with multiple sclerosis. Source material: PBMCs. CDR3 coding DNA: TGCGCCTGCTCCGGGGGGGATACCGGGGAGCTGTTTTTT. This gives the protein CACSGGDTGELFF.